The next 19 T cell receptor beta chains were all read from a single sample in a study of regulatory dendritic cells for organ transplantation. TCRdb's copy holds only in-frame clones and misses some; the assay was immunoSEQ multiplex PCR. The sample holds 35,000 to 40,000 clones; about 90% are singletons and the top ten take approximately 0.11%. The sample consisted of naive CD8+ T cells from blood. The subset is: CD45RA+ naive T cells. The receptors derive from a human donor in good health.

V is TRBV11-1 and J is TRBJ1-1; 8 bases agree with TRBD1. This CDR3 contains 13 residues. V trimming: 4 bases; J trimming: 4 bases; junction bases outside the gene matches: 2. CDR1 and CDR2 (germline): SGHAT, FQDESV (reference sequence). The CDR3 nucleotides read TGTGCCAGCAGCTACGGGACAGGCACTGAAGCTTTCTTT. This translates into CASSYGTGTEAFF.

The chain employs TRBV10-2 and TRBJ2-1; the match to TRBD1 covers 7 bases. This CDR3 is 14 amino acids long. Looked up from germline, CDR1 is WSHSY and CDR2 is SAAADI. V was pared by 4 bases and J by 4 bases, with 4 bases of the junction left unmatched. CDR3 sequence reads: CASSVGQRYNEQFF. The CDR3 region has the DNA TGCGCCAGCAGTGTGGGACAGAGATACAATGAGCAGTTCTTC.

This rearrangement joins TRBV6-6 to TRBJ2-7; D may be TRBD2 (5 bases). The CDR3 extends over 11 amino acids. Germline V gene sequence: CDR1 MNHNY, CDR2 SVGAGI (reference sequence). Trimming removed 0 bases at V and 12 bases at J, with 9 bases between. The CDR3 is CASSYSRAAYF. CDR3 sequence (DNA): TGTGCCAGCAGTTACTCGAGGGCCGCGTACTTC.

This chain joins TRBV5-6 and TRBJ2-7, with D perhaps given as TRBD1 or TRBD2 (5 bases each). The CDR3 is made up of 14 amino acids. Trimming took off 6 bases at V and 0 bases at J, with 13 bases between the two ends. The germline CDR1 and CDR2 sequences are SGHDT and YYEEEE. The CDR3 nucleotides are TGTGCCAGCACCATAGGTGGGACCTCCTACGAGCAGTACTTC. The encoded protein is CASTIGGTSYEQYF.

V usage is TRBV11-3 and J usage is TRBJ1-5; D perhaps matches TRBD1 (5 bases). The germline gives CDR1 SGHNT, CDR2 YENEEA. Trimming took 6 bases from V and 2 from J, leaving 14 bases between them. The CDR3 has 15 residues. This chain's CDR3 is CASSFGGGGNQPQHF. The CDR3 DNA is TGTGCCAGCAGTTTCGGTGGGGGGGGCAATCAGCCCCAGCATTTT. Using reference TRBV11-3 and TRBJ1-5 for the parts outside the CDR3, the full variable domain is EAGVVQSPRYKIIEKKQPVAFWCNPISGHNTLYWYLQNLGQGPELLIRYENEEAVDDSQLPKDRFSAERLKGVDSTLKIQPAELGDSAVYLCASSFGGGGNQPQHFGDGTRLSIL.

This clone appeared a single time. The gene calls are TRBV4-1 and TRBJ2-5; no clear D. Germline CDR1 MGHRA, CDR2 YSYEKL. The CDR3 is 14 amino acids. V was clipped by 0 bases and J by 5 bases, with 10 bases between them. Here the CDR3 reads CASSQDRTGETQYF. The CDR3 region has the DNA TGCGCCAGCAGCCAAGATAGGACCGGGGAGACCCAGTACTTC.

The V and J genes are TRBV4-1 and TRBJ1-1, with unresolved D. Germline V gene data show CDR1 as MGHRA and CDR2 as YSYEKL. V was trimmed by 0 bases and J by 3 bases, leaving 14 bases between them. The CDR3 loop spans 16 amino acids. CDR3 nucleotide sequence: TGCGCCAGCAGCCAAGAGGGGTACCTGGTTGACACTGAAGCTTTCTTT. As protein: CASSQEGYLVDTEAFF.

The chain joins TRBV6-5 to TRBJ2-7; TRBD2 matches at 7 bases. CDR1 is MNHEY and CDR2 is SVGAGI in the germline V gene. This CDR3 is 12 amino acids long. The V segment lost 7 bases and the J segment 7 bases; nucleotides outside the gene matches: 7. This CDR3 is CASTNGGGEQYF. DNA for the CDR3: TGTGCCAGCACTAACGGGGGAGGGGAGCAGTACTTC.

V usage is TRBV6-1 and J usage is TRBJ2-5; 10 bases map to TRBD1. Losses at the gene ends were 8 bases for V and 3 bases for J; bases not matched to a gene: 6. From germline, CDR1 is MNHNS and CDR2 SASEGT. The CDR3 runs 14 residues. CDR3: CASLGDRGKETQYF. In DNA, the CDR3 is TGTGCCAGCCTCGGGGACAGGGGAAAAGAGACCCAGTACTTC.

This chain joins TRBV4-3 and TRBJ2-5; D is unresolved. The DNA end lines up better with TRBJ2-7; the J call may be wrong. Germline V lookup: CDR1 LGHNA, CDR2 YSLEER. There are 16 residues in the CDR3. CDR3 coding DNA: TGCGCCAGCAGCCCCTTCTTTTCGGGTAGCTCCTACGAGCAGTACTTC. This sequence encodes CASSPFFSGSSYEQYF.

The chain employs TRBV7-6 and TRBJ2-1; TRBD2 might be the D (5 bases). The CDR3 runs 16 residues. V shed 5 bases and J shed 0 bases, with 14 bases lying between them. Germline CDR1 reads SGHVS; CDR2 reads FNYEAQ. The DNA of the CDR3 is TGTGCCAGCAGCCCAAGGACGGGGAGCTCCTACAATGAGCAGTTCTTC. Its protein is CASSPRTGSSYNEQFF.

The chain is built from TRBV27 and TRBJ2-7; tentatively, D is TRBD1 or TRBD2 (5 bases each). The germline V gene has CDR1 MNHEY and CDR2 SMNVEV (reference sequence). This CDR3 comprises 13 residues. With 6 bases removed from V and 3 bases from J, the gap between germline ends came to 12 bases. The CDR3 sequence is CASRRDGNYEQYF. The CDR3, as DNA: TGTGCCAGCAGACGGGACGGAAACTACGAGCAGTACTTC.

The chain recombines TRBV9 with TRBJ1-1, with D perhaps TRBD1 (5 bases). The CDR3 totals 14 residues. V shed 4 bases and J shed 0 bases, with 10 bases lying between them. CDR1 is SGDLS, CDR2 YYNGEE, per germline. The CDR3 DNA reads as TGTGCCAGCAGCCCCGGGGGTCTGAACACTGAAGCTTTCTTT. Translating gives CASSPGGLNTEAFF.

V and J are TRBV19 and TRBJ2-5; 9 bases line up with TRBD1. CDR3 length: 16 amino acids. The V segment lost 6 bases and the J segment 1 base; nucleotides outside the gene matches: 9. The germline V gene encodes CDR1 LNHDA and CDR2 SQIVND (reference sequence). CDR3: CASSSYWTGAQETQYF. The CDR3 nucleotides read TGTGCCAGTAGCAGCTATTGGACAGGGGCCCAAGAGACCCAGTACTTC.

This clone has just a few counts. The chain employs TRBV2 and TRBJ1-1, with D hard to call. The CDR3 spans 13 residues. Trimming took 8 bases from V and 0 from J, leaving 10 bases between them. Germline assignment: CDR1 SNHLY and CDR2 FYNNEI. The CDR3 DNA is TGTGCCAGCTCAACCACAGTGAACACTGAAGCTTTCTTT. This encodes CASSTTVNTEAFF.

The chain joins TRBV21-1 to TRBJ2-7; the table assigns TRBD1, which was not confirmed against the DNA. TRBV21-1 is a pseudogene locus. The CDR3 contains 15 residues. CDR3 in amino acids: CASSDGQSQTYEQYF. The CDR3 DNA reads as TGTGCCAGCAGCGACGGACAGAGTCAGACCTACGAGCAGTACTTC.

The chain couples TRBV5-1 to TRBJ2-7; TRBD2 matches 8 bases. The CDR3 is 15 amino acids. The germline CDR1 and CDR2 sequences are SGHRS and YFSETQ. The ends lost 4 bases at V and 7 bases at J; junction bases unmatched: 13. DNA for the CDR3: TGCGCCAGCAGCCCACAAAGCGGGAGTCGGAGAGAGCAGTACTTC. The encoded protein is CASSPQSGSRREQYF.

This chain joins TRBV13 and TRBJ2-3; D gene uncertain. CDR1 and CDR2 from the germline V gene are PRHDT and FYEKMQ (reference sequence). The V end was cut by 5 bases, the J end by 5 bases, with 11 bases between. The CDR3 is 13 amino acids. Here the CDR3 reads CASSQDEGDTQYF. DNA of the CDR3: TGTGCCAGCAGCCAAGACGAAGGAGATACGCAGTATTTT. Looking up the rest from reference TRBV13 and TRBJ2-3 gives the full variable domain: AAGVIQSPRHLIKEKRETATLKCYPIPRHDTVYWYQQGPGQDPQFLISFYEKMQSDKGSIPDRFSAQQFSDYHSELNMSSLELGDSALYFCASSQDEGDTQYFGPGTRLTVL.

The chain couples TRBV6-6 to TRBJ1-1; TRBD1 is a possible D gene (6 bases). This CDR3 spans 13 amino acids. Germline V gene lookup returns CDR1 MNHNY and CDR2 SVGAGI (reference sequence). V was pared by 5 bases and J by 7 bases, with 14 bases between. The CDR3 DNA sequence: TGTGCCAGCAGTCAGACAGGTTCGAGTGAAGCTTTCTTT. It codes for CASSQTGSSEAFF.